One and the same sample provided the 23 T cell receptor beta chains below, sequenced in a study of blood T cell repertoires in COVID-19. Method: immunoSEQ multiplex PCR; TCRdb's copy keeps in-frame clones and lacks some. The table has about 300,000 clones, 88% seen once. Sample: peripheral blood. These receptors were collected from a woman aged 25 to 39 with COVID-19, enrolled during active disease.

The chain is built from TRBV6-5 and TRBJ1-3; D is unclear. The length of the CDR3 is 15 residues. V was shortened by 8 bases and J by 2 bases, with 16 bases between the two germline ends. Looked up from germline, CDR1 is MNHEY and CDR2 is SVGAGI. The CDR3 DNA reads TGTGCCAGCTCCCTGGGGAGGAGTGCTGGAAACACCATATATTTT. Translation: CASSLGRSAGNTIYF.

The rearrangement links TRBV15 to TRBJ1-6; possible D gene TRBD1, 5 bases. With 0 bases removed from V and 6 bases from J, the gap between germline ends came to 12 bases. The CDR3 contains 16 residues. Germline CDR1 LNHNV, CDR2 YYDKDF (reference sequence). The CDR3 nucleotides read TGTGCCACCAGCAGAGATCCGGGGGTGGGTAATTCACCCCTCCACTTT. It encodes CATSRDPGVGNSPLHF.

In its sample, this clone was seen once. The rearrangement links TRBV19 to TRBJ2-2, with 10 bases that match TRBD2. Germline V gene data show CDR1 as LNHDA and CDR2 as SQIVND (reference sequence). Germline trimming cut 7 bases from V and 4 bases from J; bases unmatched to any gene: 6. The CDR3 length is 15 residues. This chain's CDR3 is CASTVSGGGTGELFF. Written as DNA, the CDR3 is TGTGCCAGTACTGTGAGCGGGGGGGGCACCGGGGAGCTGTTTTTT.

This chain uses TRBV3-1 (or the pseudogene TRBV3-2) with TRBJ2-1; no clear D gene. Trimming shortened V by 0 bases and J by 9 bases, and 6 bases separated the two germline ends. The CDR3 covers 12 residues. Per germline, CDR1 LGHDT and CDR2 YNNKEL (reference sequence). This chain's CDR3 is CASSQEIAEQFF. CDR3 DNA: TGTGCCAGCAGCCAAGAGATAGCTGAGCAGTTCTTC.

V and J are TRBV5-8 and TRBJ2-1; D unclear. Germline lookup yields CDR1 SGHTS and CDR2 YDEGEE. With 8 bases removed from V and 12 bases from J, the gap between germline ends came to 12 bases. The CDR3 covers 10 residues. The CDR3 sequence: CAREYSVQFF. The CDR3 DNA reads TGTGCCAGGGAGTACTCGGTGCAGTTCTTC.

The chain joins TRBV27 to TRBJ2-7, with D possibly being TRBD1 (8 bases). Trimming removed 3 bases from V and 4 bases from J, with 13 bases in between. CDR1 is MNHEY, CDR2 SMNVEV, per germline (reference sequence). The CDR3 sequence is 14 residues long. The CDR3 spells CASSLTGEGYEQYF. Written as DNA, the CDR3 is TGTGCCAGCAGTTTGACAGGGGAGGGGTACGAGCAGTACTTC.

The rearrangement uses TRBV6-1 and TRBJ2-1; D not resolved. V dropped 3 bases and J dropped 0 bases, with 6 bases sitting between them. Germline CDR1 MNHNS, CDR2 SASEGT. This CDR3 spans 14 amino acids. Here the CDR3 reads CASSEVSSYNEQFF. CDR3 sequence (DNA): TGTGCCAGCAGTGAGGTGAGCTCCTACAATGAGCAGTTCTTC.

The V and J genes are TRBV19 and TRBJ1-1; unclear D gene. This CDR3 contains 15 residues. V shed 6 bases and J shed 1 base, with 15 bases lying between them. Germline V gene sequence: CDR1 LNHDA, CDR2 SQIVND (reference sequence). In nucleotides, the CDR3 is TGTGCCAGTAGGATGTTGTTCAGGCAGAACACTGAAGCTTTCTTT. Residues: CASRMLFRQNTEAFF.

Comments on this clone: The junction departs from germline at one end; a sequencing error may be responsible. This chain joins TRBV12-3 or TRBV12-4 and TRBJ1-1, with D tentatively TRBD1 (5 bases). The length of the CDR3 is 13 residues. Here the CDR3 DNA reads TGTGCCAGCAGTTTGGGGCAGCAGACTGAAGTTTTCTTT. Translated, it gives CASSLGQQTEVFF.

This chain connects TRBV6-5 to TRBJ1-6, with unresolved D. Between the trimmed V and J ends, which lost 2 bases and 8 bases, there was a span of 10 bases. The CDR3 extends over 14 amino acids. The germline CDR1 and CDR2 sequences are MNHEY and SVGAGI. The CDR3 region is CASSYGGIDSPLHF. In DNA form, the CDR3 reads TGTGCCAGCAGTTACGGCGGCATCGATTCACCCCTCCACTTT.

The V and J genes are TRBV5-6 and TRBJ2-3; TRBD2 might be the D (6 bases). This CDR3 comprises 16 residues. Trimming pared 1 base from V and 7 bases from J, leaving 19 bases between. Per the germline V gene, CDR1 is SGHDT and CDR2 is YYEEEE. CDR3 residues: CASSLYESGPRHTQYF. CDR3 in DNA: TGTGCCAGCAGCTTGTACGAGAGCGGGCCCCGCCATACGCAGTATTTT.

V and J are TRBV12-3 or TRBV12-4 and TRBJ1-2; D ambiguous. The CDR3 has 13 residues. V gave up 7 bases and J gave up 2 bases, with 11 bases separating them. The CDR3, as DNA: TGTGCCAGCACCATTGGCAGGAACTATGGCTACACCTTC. Translation: CASTIGRNYGYTF.

V is TRBV5-5 and J is TRBJ2-7; TRBD1 matches at 7 bases. The CDR3 extends over 13 amino acids. V was clipped by 6 bases and J by 2 bases; unmatched bases: 5. Germline-derived CDR1 and CDR2 are SGHKS and YYEKEE (reference sequence). The CDR3: CASTMTGPYEQYF. CDR3 DNA: TGTGCCAGCACCATGACAGGGCCCTACGAGCAGTACTTC.

The chain uses TRBV27 and TRBJ1-3, with 7 bases aligning to TRBD1. Per germline, CDR1 MNHEY and CDR2 SMNVEV (reference sequence). The CDR3 is 14 amino acids. V lost 5 bases, J lost 3 bases, and 4 bases stayed unmatched. The CDR3 DNA is TGTGCCAGCAGTCACAGGGGTTTTGGAAACACCATATATTTT. It specifies CASSHRGFGNTIYF.

This chain joins TRBV19 and TRBJ2-4; 9 bases agree with TRBD1. Germline CDR1 is LNHDA and CDR2 is SQIVND (reference sequence). This CDR3 spans 16 amino acids. Losses at the gene ends were 4 bases for V and 2 bases for J; bases not matched to a gene: 6. The CDR3 loop reads CASSTDRGSTKNIQYF. In nucleotides, the CDR3 is TGTGCCAGTAGTACGGACAGGGGAAGTACCAAAAACATTCAGTACTTC.

This clone was found once. The V and J genes are TRBV18 and TRBJ2-5; 7 bases are shared with TRBD2. The V gene's germline CDR1 is KGHSH and CDR2 LQKENI. The J segment lost 5 bases and the V segment lost 7 bases, leaving 10 bases of the junction unmatched. This CDR3 contains 14 residues. CDR3 in DNA: TGTGCCAGCTTCTCGGGAGGCAGACGGGAGACCCAGTACTTC. It yields the protein CASFSGGRRETQYF.

The rearrangement uses TRBV19 and TRBJ1-5; 9 bases are shared with TRBD1. After removal of 9 bases from V and 3 bases from J, the junction contained 6 bases not matched to a gene. CDR1 and CDR2 from the germline V gene are LNHDA and SQIVND (reference sequence). The CDR3 covers 14 residues. The CDR3 nucleotides are TGTGCCAGCAAAGGACAGGGGATCAATCAGCCCCAGCATTTT. It encodes CASKGQGINQPQHF. Filled out from reference TRBV19 and TRBJ1-5, the complete variable domain reads DGGITQSPKYLFRKEGQNVTLSCEQNLNHDAMYWYRQDPGQGLRLIYYSQIVNDFQKGDIAEGYSVSREKKESFPLTVTSAQKNPTAFYLCASKGQGINQPQHFGDGTRLSIL.

Only one count was recorded for this clone. CDR3 bases: TGTGCCAGCTCACCGCGGCGGGACAGGGGATCCAATGAGCAGTTCTTC. Amino acids: CASSPRRDRGSNEQFF. The V and J genes are TRBV18 and TRBJ2-1; 10 bases are a match to TRBD1. V was clipped by 3 bases and J by 6 bases; unmatched bases: 8. The germline V gene encodes CDR1 KGHSH and CDR2 LQKENI. This CDR3 is built from 16 residues.

V is TRBV4-3 and J is TRBJ2-5, with D perhaps TRBD1 (5 bases). The CDR3 spans 13 residues. The V gene lost 5 bases and the J gene lost 7 bases, with 14 bases spanning the gap. Germline V gives CDR1 LGHNA, CDR2 YSLEER. CDR3 sequence reads: CASSTTFQGTQYF. The CDR3 region has the DNA TGCGCCAGCAGCACGACCTTTCAGGGGACCCAGTACTTC.

J is TRBJ1-5 and V is TRBV6-2 or TRBV6-3; 8 bases are a match to TRBD1. Germline trimming cut 5 bases from V and 7 bases from J; bases unmatched to any gene: 7. The germline gives CDR1 MNHEY, CDR2 SVGEGT. This CDR3 is 14 amino acids long. For the CDR3, the DNA is TGTGCCAGCAGTCAACAGGGGGGGGGACAGCCCCAGCATTTT. Protein: CASSQQGGGQPQHF.

The V and J genes are TRBV10-1 and TRBJ2-1; possible D gene TRBD1, 6 bases. Germline CDR1 and CDR2: WNHNN and SYGVQD (reference sequence). The CDR3 is 12 residues long. The CDR3 reads CPEPQGPNEQFF. DNA for the CDR3: TGCCCCGAACCACAGGGCCCCAATGAGCAGTTCTTC.

V usage is TRBV11-2 and J usage is TRBJ2-3; 7 bases are a match to TRBD2. The germline CDR1 and CDR2 sequences are SGHAT and FQNNGV. The CDR3 is made up of 14 amino acids. V dropped 6 bases and J dropped 3; count of bases not matched to a gene: 6. The CDR3 here is CASSMSGDTDTQYF. CDR3 nucleotide sequence: TGTGCCAGCAGTATGAGCGGGGATACAGATACGCAGTATTTT.

The chain couples TRBV6-1 to TRBJ2-1; no firm D call. The V end lost 2 bases, the J end lost 6 bases, and 2 bases lay between the germline ends. The germline CDR1 and CDR2 sequences are MNHNS and SASEGT. The CDR3 sequence is 11 residues long. The CDR3 DNA sequence: TGTGCCAGCAGTGAACTCAATGAGCAGTTCTTC. Amino acids: CASSELNEQFF.